The rows below give T cell receptor beta chains drawn from one sample of a study of human T cells and chemical hapten exposure. TCRdb re-derived calls from the RACE reads in MiXCR, one entry per CDR3 protein. Here the sample spans around 80,000 distinct CDR3 sequences, over 8.5% being singletons. The sequencing input was whole blood. These receptors all come from a male donor in good health. Some clones in this sample may be carry-over from other donors' samples. CDR3s include the opening cysteine and the closing phenylalanine or tryptophan. Each record gives: V gene, D gene, clone size, J gene, CDR3 DNA, CDR3 protein. A D gene is named only where the DNA matches it firmly. Expanded clones are given a class, and other clones once, few, many or no size at all.

TRBV27	-	few	TRBJ2-7	TGTGCCAGCAGTTTAGTTCCGGACATCTACGAGCAGTACTTC	CASSLVPDIYEQYF
TRBV14	TRBD2	many	TRBJ2-7	TGTGCCAGCAGCCAGAGCGGGGGGACCTCCTACGAGCAGTACTTC	CASSQSGGTSYEQYF
TRBV5-1	TRBD1	few	TRBJ2-1	TGCGCCAGCAGCCTGGGACAGGGCGGTGAGCAGTTCTTC	CASSLGQGGEQFF
TRBV25-1	-	few	TRBJ2-1	TGTGCCAGCAGGACAAGCTCCTACAATGAGCAGTTCTTC	CASRTSSYNEQFF
TRBV29-1	TRBD2	few	TRBJ2-1	TGCAGTGTGGTGGGAGCGGGAGACGCTGAGCAGTTCTTC	CSVVGAGDAEQFF
TRBV11-2	-	few	TRBJ2-6	TGTGCCAGCAGCTCAGGACTGGTTTTGGGGGCCAACGTCCTGACTTTC	CASSSGLVLGANVLTF
TRBV4-2	TRBD2	few	TRBJ2-5	TGTGCCAGCAGCCAAGTCGAGCGGGAGAGTGAGACCCAGTACTTC	CASSQVERESETQYF
TRBV7-9	-	-	TRBJ2-1	TGTGCCAGCAGCTTCGGGCACCTCGCCTACAATGAGCAGTTCTTC	CASSFGHLAYNEQFF
TRBV20-1	TRBD1	-	TRBJ2-5	TGCAGTGCTAGGACAGGGGCTGCAGAGACCCAGTACTTC	CSARTGAAETQYF
TRBV6-5	TRBD2	few	TRBJ2-5	TGTGCCAGCAGCCGGAGCGGGGGTTTACAAGAGACCCAGTACTTC	CASSRSGGLQETQYF
TRBV29-1	TRBD1	few	TRBJ2-7	TGCAGCGTTGAAGGGACAGGATCGGAATACGAGCAGTACTTC	CSVEGTGSEYEQYF